Listed here are 29 T cell receptor beta chains from one sample, sequenced in a study of blood T cells in healthy people across ages. For the second PCR, which ran for about 7 to 11 cycles, a sample-barcoded 5' primer and a J-beta primer mix were used. TCRdb processed the 5' RACE reads anew with MiXCR; each CDR3 protein has one entry. The table lists just under 550,000 distinct CDR3 sequences, more than 20% of them singletons. The same sample was also studied in work on T cells of mothers and their children.

Input material: blood. These receptors came from a boy aged 5-17 years in good health.

This clonotype was counted only a few times. The V gene is TRBV7-3, the J gene TRBJ2-3, with unresolved D. CDR3 length equals 14 residues. Germline CDR1 SGHTA, CDR2 FQGTGA. V lost 3 bases to trimming and J lost 0 bases, with 7 bases between them. The CDR3 loop is CASSLQRSTDTQYF. CDR3 DNA: TGTGCCAGCAGCTTGCAGCGAAGCACAGATACGCAGTATTTT.

The chain is built from TRBV29-1 and TRBJ1-5, with a tentative D call TRBD1 (6 bases). Germline CDR1 SQVTM, CDR2 ANQGSEA. The length of the CDR3 is 17 residues. The ends were cut back, 4 bases at V and 0 bases at J, with 19 bases in the middle. The CDR3 nucleotides read TGCAGCGTTGTAGTCCCGGACAGACCCTATAGCAATCAGCCCCAGCATTTT. This translates into CSVVVPDRPYSNQPQHF.

V gene TRBV7-2 combines with J gene TRBJ1-5; D gene ambiguous. Germline CDR1 SGHTA, CDR2 FQGNSA. This CDR3 spans 17 amino acids. The V end was cut by 4 bases, the J end by 1 base, with 17 bases between. This CDR3 reads CASSYGGGPMSNQPQHF. The CDR3, as DNA: TGTGCCAGCAGCTACGGCGGAGGTCCGATGAGCAATCAGCCCCAGCATTTT.

The rearrangement joins TRBV12-3 or TRBV12-4 to TRBJ2-3; 12 bases align to TRBD2. The CDR3 is made up of 16 amino acids. Losses at the gene ends were 6 bases for V and 4 bases for J; bases not matched to a gene: 8. The CDR3 sequence: CASRRLAGVSPDTQYF. As DNA, the CDR3 is TGTGCCAGCAGGCGACTAGCGGGGGTGAGCCCAGATACGCAGTATTTT.

This clonotype was observed at least ten times. V usage is TRBV10-3 and J usage is TRBJ2-1; D remains ambiguous. Germline V gene data show CDR1 as ENHRY and CDR2 as SYGVKD. Trimming pared 2 bases from V and 7 bases from J, leaving 3 bases between. The CDR3 length is 11 residues. CDR3 sequence reads: CAISERNEQFF. In nucleotides, the CDR3 is TGTGCCATCAGTGAGCGGAATGAGCAGTTCTTC.

This clonotype was picked up a small number of times. This sequence may be a read error, since a much larger clone differs from it by one base. CDR3 nucleotides: TGTGCCAGCAGCTTTCGGGACTTCACCTACGAGCGGTACTTC. Amino acid sequence: CASSFRDFTYERYF. The J gene is TRBJ2-7, the V gene TRBV7-9; D might be TRBD2 (6 bases). The CDR3 has 14 amino acids. Germline V gene lookup returns CDR1 SEHNR and CDR2 FQNEAQ (reference sequence).

Comments on this clonotype: A single base separates this from a much larger clone, so it may be a read error. The V gene is TRBV6-2 or TRBV6-3, the J gene TRBJ2-7, with D hard to call. CDR1 MNHEY and CDR2 SVGEGT come from the germline V gene. The CDR3 totals 14 residues. Written as DNA, the CDR3 is TGTGCCAACAGTTACAGCTCTAGCTCCTACGAGCAGTACTTC. It codes for CANSYSSSSYEQYF.

The chain combines TRBV20-1 with TRBJ2-1; 8 bases are a match to TRBD1. V was pared by 7 bases and J by 5 bases, with 13 bases of the junction left unmatched. The CDR3 is 15 residues long. Looked up from germline, CDR1 is DFQATT and CDR2 is SNEGSKA (reference sequence). Written as DNA, the CDR3 is TGCAGTGGGGAGAGTGGGACAGGCCTAAACAATGAGCAGTTCTTC. This translates into CSGESGTGLNNEQFF.

J is TRBJ1-2 and V is TRBV20-1, with D unresolved. Germline lookup yields CDR1 DFQATT and CDR2 SNEGSKA (reference sequence). This CDR3 is 16 amino acids long. V gave up 0 bases and J gave up 5 bases, with 19 bases separating them. CDR3 DNA sequence: TGCAGTGCTAGAGAGCTGTCAGGTTTCATTAATTATGGCTACACCTTC. It translates to CSARELSGFINYGYTF.

This clonotype was seen a few times. The chain uses TRBV27 and TRBJ2-7; no definite D call. Germline V gene sequence: CDR1 MNHEY, CDR2 SMNVEV (reference sequence). CDR3 length: 13 residues. V lost 2 bases and J lost 2, with 7 bases in between. In nucleotides, the CDR3 is TGTGCCAGCAGTTTAACTGTAACCTACGAGCAGTACTTC. Translation gives CASSLTVTYEQYF.

Worth noting for this clonotype: A junction end diverges from the germline sequence, so it may reflect a read error. The CDR3 spells CAIMEPGGNSYGQYF. The CDR3 coding sequence is TGTGCCATCATGGAGCCGGGGGGGAACTCCTACGGGCAGTACTTC. The chain is built from TRBV10-3 and TRBJ2-7; TRBD2 matches 8 bases. CDR1 and CDR2 (germline): ENHRY, SYGVKD. CDR3 length: 15 residues.

The V gene is TRBV20-1, the J gene TRBJ2-5, with 9 nucleotides matching TRBD1. The end of the DNA is better explained by TRBJ2-1, so the J call may be wrong. Per germline, CDR1 DFQATT and CDR2 SNEGSKA (reference sequence). The CDR3 is made up of 16 amino acids. The DNA for the CDR3 is TGCAGTGCTATTTCCCCTACAGGGGGCGCCTACAATGAGCAGTTCTTC. As protein: CSAISPTGGAYNEQFF.

This clonotype was counted only a few times. This chain links TRBV27 with TRBJ2-7, with D uncertain. The CDR3 length is 14 residues. Per the germline V gene, CDR1 is MNHEY and CDR2 is SMNVEV (reference sequence). The V end lost 3 bases, the J end lost 3 bases, and 12 bases lay between the germline ends. Here the CDR3 DNA reads TGTGCCAGCAGTTTTTTGGGGAATGGCTACGAGCAGTACTTC. Translation gives CASSFLGNGYEQYF.

This clonotype was seen more than once but under ten times. The chain carries TRBV20-1 and TRBJ1-1; 11 nucleotides line up with TRBD1. This CDR3 has 16 amino acids. The V gene end was trimmed by 1 base and the J gene end by 10 bases; junction bases not matched to a gene: 14. The germline gives CDR1 DFQATT, CDR2 SNEGSKA (reference sequence). This CDR3 reads CSARGGDRGVPLVAFF. The CDR3 DNA is TGCAGTGCTAGAGGGGGGGACAGGGGGGTTCCACTTGTAGCTTTCTTT.

This clonotype has more than one count but fewer than ten. The CDR3 nucleotides read TGTGCCAGCAGCTTAGTGTCGCCGGGGGTTGAGCAGTTCTTC. It encodes CASSLVSPGVEQFF. V is TRBV7-8 and J is TRBJ2-1; maybe TRBD2 (6 bases). The CDR3 totals 14 residues. Germline CDR1 reads SGHVS; CDR2 reads FQNEAQ. V lost 1 base and J lost 9, with 13 bases in between.

This clonotype was counted ten times or more. The rearrangement uses TRBV3-1 and TRBJ2-5; no clear D. The ends were cut back, 3 bases at V and 9 bases at J, with 5 bases in the middle. The germline CDR1 and CDR2 sequences are LGHDT and YNNKEL (reference sequence). The CDR3 has 10 residues. The CDR3 DNA sequence: TGTGCCAGCAGCCACGACGCCCAGTACTTC. Residues: CASSHDAQYF.

The chain is built from TRBV24-1 and TRBJ2-7; tentatively, D is TRBD2 (5 bases). Germline-derived CDR1 and CDR2 are KGHDR and SFDVKD. This CDR3 has 14 residues. Trimming shortened V by 4 bases and J by 0 bases, and 9 bases separated the two germline ends. CDR3 sequence reads: CATSDPGSSYEQYF. CDR3 bases: TGTGCCACCAGTGACCCGGGGAGCTCCTACGAGCAGTACTTC.

This clonotype was counted many times. The chain carries TRBV5-1 and TRBJ2-2; unclear D gene. CDR3 length: 14 residues. The ends were cut back, 1 base at V and 2 bases at J, with 6 bases in the middle. Per the germline V gene, CDR1 is SGHRS and CDR2 is YFSETQ. This CDR3 is CASSLSSNTGELFF. In DNA form, the CDR3 reads TGCGCCAGCAGCTTGTCCAGCAACACCGGGGAGCTGTTTTTT.

This clonotype was seen a handful of times. The genes are TRBV7-2 and TRBJ2-1, with D possibly TRBD2 on 5 matching bases. Germline loops: CDR1 SGHTA, CDR2 FQGNSA. CDR3 length: 17 residues. V lost 5 bases and J lost 0, with 17 bases in between. The CDR3 nucleotides read TGTGCCAGCAGCCCCTCTTTGGCGGGTAGCTCCTACAATGAGCAGTTCTTC. It codes for CASSPSLAGSSYNEQFF.

This clonotype appeared many times. The final CDR3 position lacks the conserved phenylalanine or tryptophan, pointing to a likely read error. The limits of the CDR3 on the DNA are not certain, so only TCRdb's listed CDR3 is given. The J gene is TRBJ2-5, the V gene TRBV29-1. Germline V CDR1 and CDR2: SQVTM, ANQGSEA. The CDR3 is 11 residues long, ends included. The CDR3 here is CSVVRETQYLL.

The rearrangement links TRBV20-1 to TRBJ1-2; D is uncertain. This CDR3 has 14 amino acids. V was clipped by 0 bases and J by 3 bases, with 11 bases between them. Germline-derived CDR1 and CDR2 are DFQATT and SNEGSKA (reference sequence). CDR3 sequence reads: CSARDRKRDYGYTF. In DNA, the CDR3 is TGCAGTGCTAGAGACCGGAAGAGGGACTATGGCTACACCTTC.

This clonotype was seen a few times. The genes are TRBV12-3 or TRBV12-4 and TRBJ2-2, with D possibly matching TRBD1 (5 bases). V was cut by 1 base and J by 1 base, with 10 bases left in between. The CDR3 length is 16 residues. For the CDR3, the DNA is TGTGCCAGCAGTTTAGTACAGGCGATGAACACCGGGGAGCTGTTTTTT. Translation gives CASSLVQAMNTGELFF.

The J gene is TRBJ1-1, the V gene TRBV12-3 or TRBV12-4; D gene uncertain. The CDR3 length is 9 residues. Trimming pared 2 bases from V and 11 bases from J, leaving 3 bases between. CDR3 coding DNA: TGTGCCAGCAGTTTACAGGCTTTCTTT. Amino acid sequence: CASSLQAFF.

The chain carries TRBV7-2 and TRBJ2-4; TRBD2 might be the D (5 bases). Trimming removed 6 bases at V and 4 bases at J, with 19 bases between. The CDR3 covers 16 residues. CDR1 and CDR2 from the germline V gene are SGHTA and FQGNSA. CDR3 coding DNA: TGTGCCAGCAGTTCAAATGAGGCGCGGGCAAAAAACATTCAGTACTTC. It codes for CASSSNEARAKNIQYF. The whole variable domain, filled in from reference TRBV7-2 and TRBJ2-4, reads GAGVSQSPSNKVTEKGKDVELRCDPISGHTALYWYRQSLGQGLEFLIYFQGNSAPDKSGLPSDRFSAERTGGSVSTLTIQRTQQEDSAVYLCASSSNEARAKNIQYFGAGTRLSVL.

This clonotype turned up a few times. V and J are TRBV5-6 and TRBJ2-5; D is unclear. Per the germline V gene, CDR1 is SGHDT and CDR2 is YYEEEE. The V gene lost 2 bases and the J gene lost 4 bases, with 15 bases spanning the gap. The CDR3 spans 15 residues. The CDR3 reads CASSFEPEFGETQYF. The CDR3 region has the DNA TGTGCCAGCAGCTTCGAGCCCGAGTTTGGAGAGACCCAGTACTTC.

This chain joins TRBV27 and TRBJ2-1, with D possibly matching TRBD2 (6 bases). This CDR3 region has 15 residues. Germline lookup yields CDR1 MNHEY and CDR2 SMNVEV (reference sequence). Trimming took 6 bases from V and 1 from J, leaving 13 bases between them. The CDR3 DNA reads as TGTGCCAGCAGATCCAAGGGGAGGTCCTACAATGAGCAGTTCTTC. It yields the protein CASRSKGRSYNEQFF.

This clonotype showed up just a few times. V and J are TRBV7-2 and TRBJ2-1; possible D gene TRBD1, 5 bases. Trimming shortened V by 1 base and J by 5 bases, and 12 bases separated the two germline ends. This CDR3 spans 15 amino acids. Per the germline V gene, CDR1 is SGHTA and CDR2 is FQGNSA. For the CDR3, the DNA is TGTGCCAGCAGCTTAGGTATATTAGGGGACAATGAGCAGTTCTTC. Translation: CASSLGILGDNEQFF.

This clonotype occurred a few times. This sequence joins TRBV29-1 and TRBJ2-7; D remains ambiguous. The CDR3 contains 11 residues. The germline V gene has CDR1 SQVTM and CDR2 ANQGSEA. The V end was cut by 5 bases, the J end by 4 bases, with 9 bases between. CDR3 bases: TGCAGCGTTAAGGGTTATTACGAGCAGTACTTC. Protein sequence: CSVKGYYEQYF.

The chain couples TRBV7-8 to TRBJ1-5, with D hard to call. Per germline, CDR1 SGHVS and CDR2 FQNEAQ. CDR3 length: 16 amino acids. Trimming removed 2 bases at V and 0 bases at J, with 11 bases between. This CDR3 reads CASSLTSSYSNQPQHF. The DNA for the CDR3 is TGTGCCAGCAGCTTAACTTCAAGTTATAGCAATCAGCCCCAGCATTTT.